These T cell receptor beta chains were read from a single sample in a study of shared clonotypes between healthy human individuals. The data were produced by immunoSEQ multiplex PCR, yet TCRdb's version contains in-frame clones alone and is incomplete. The profile shows roughly 2,000,000 clones, about 94% of them singletons. The sample comprised naive CD8+ T cells from PBMCs. All receptors come from a man between 18 and 29 years old in good health. Some clones in this sample may be carry-over from other donors' samples. The CDR3 runs from the conserved cysteine through the conserved F or W. The order of the fields is V gene, D gene, J gene, CDR3 protein, CDR3 DNA. The D gene is left open where the match is weak.

V gene: TRBV5-1
D gene: TRBD2
J gene: TRBJ2-7
CDR3 protein: CASSLDSGGSYEQYF
CDR3 DNA: TGCGCCAGCAGCTTGGATAGCGGGGGGTCCTACGAGCAGTACTTC

V gene: TRBV11-3
D gene: .
J gene: TRBJ2-2
CDR3 protein: CASSFHLAGELFF
CDR3 DNA: TGTGCCAGCAGCTTCCACTTGGCCGGGGAGCTGTTTTTT

V gene: TRBV5-1
D gene: .
J gene: TRBJ2-3
CDR3 protein: CASSLGQLNTDTQYF
CDR3 DNA: TGCGCCAGCAGCTTGGGACAGCTTAACACAGATACGCAGTATTTT

V gene: TRBV29-1
D gene: .
J gene: TRBJ2-7
CDR3 protein: CSVAGGNYEQYF
CDR3 DNA: TGCAGCGTCGCGGGCGGGAACTACGAGCAGTACTTC

V gene: TRBV7-9
D gene: TRBD1
J gene: TRBJ2-1
CDR3 protein: CASSTGGMGSYNEQFF
CDR3 DNA: TGTGCCAGCAGCACAGGGGGAATGGGGTCCTACAATGAGCAGTTCTTC

V gene: TRBV27
D gene: .
J gene: TRBJ2-7
CDR3 protein: CASSLSGPYEQYF
CDR3 DNA: TGTGCCAGCAGTTTATCCGGACCTTACGAGCAGTACTTC

V gene: TRBV5-1
D gene: TRBD2
J gene: TRBJ2-1
CDR3 protein: CASIKGGVTSIDEQFF
CDR3 DNA: TGCGCCAGCATCAAGGGAGGCGTGACTAGCATAGATGAGCAGTTCTTC

V gene: TRBV27
D gene: .
J gene: TRBJ2-3
CDR3 protein: CASSLPSSTDTQYF
CDR3 DNA: TGTGCCAGCAGTTTACCATCTAGCACAGATACGCAGTATTTT

V gene: TRBV11-2
D gene: TRBD1
J gene: TRBJ1-1
CDR3 protein: CASSSTPRTGDNTEAFF
CDR3 DNA: TGTGCCAGCAGCTCTACCCCACGGACAGGAGATAACACTGAAGCTTTCTTT

V gene: TRBV7-2
D gene: .
J gene: TRBJ1-5
CDR3 protein: CASSPTGGYSNQPQHF
CDR3 DNA: TGTGCCAGCAGCCCCACGGGAGGCTATAGCAATCAGCCCCAGCATTTT

V gene: TRBV6-5
D gene: .
J gene: TRBJ2-7
CDR3 protein: CASQGSQTHYEQYF
CDR3 DNA: TGTGCCAGCCAAGGATCACAAACACACTACGAGCAGTACTTC

V gene: TRBV15
D gene: .
J gene: TRBJ2-1
CDR3 protein: CATSSGTGLGYNEQFF
CDR3 DNA: TGTGCCACCAGCAGTGGGACGGGGCTCGGATACAATGAGCAGTTCTTC

V gene: TRBV6-4
D gene: TRBD1
J gene: TRBJ2-7
CDR3 protein: CASSEGQGASYEQYF
CDR3 DNA: TGTGCCAGCAGTGAAGGGCAGGGGGCTTCCTACGAGCAGTACTTC

V gene: TRBV28
D gene: TRBD1
J gene: TRBJ2-7
CDR3 protein: CASSFHQITTRDRGRSGPYEQYF
CDR3 DNA: TGTGCCAGCAGTTTCCACCAAATAACGACGCGGGACAGGGGGCGCTCAGGGCCCTACGAGCAGTACTTC